This T cell receptor (beta chain) was captured in a study of OX40 agonist ivuxolimab in advanced cancers. In the study overall: Cancers in dose escalation were hepatocellular, melanoma, renal cell and head and neck.

Repertoires were generated with immunoSEQ multiplex PCR, while TCRdb's copy carries only in-frame clones and drops some. The repertoire consists of 55,000 to 70,000 clones, with about 92% occurring once and the leading ten covering about 0.95%. Autoimmune disease history or systemic immunosuppression was exclusionary. This clone is a singleton in its sample. CDR3 length: 11 residues. The V gene's germline CDR1 is SGHTA and CDR2 FQGNSA. The germline V and J ends were trimmed by 5 bases and 2 bases, with 4 bases remaining between them. The TCR comes from an adult with an advanced solid tumor such as melanoma, head and neck, liver or kidney cancer. The genes are TRBV7-2 and TRBJ2-7; the D is unclear. This sample comprised CD4+ or CD8+ T cells sorted from blood, obtained in a trial of the OX40 agonist ivuxolimab. The CDR3 loop is CASSPAYEQYF. The CDR3 DNA reads as TGTGCCAGCAGCCCGGCCTACGAGCAGTACTTC.